The rows below give T cell receptor beta chains drawn from one sample of a study of blood T cell repertoires in COVID-19. The method was immunoSEQ multiplex PCR; TCRdb's version includes in-frame clones alone and lacks a portion of them. In the table there are approximately 210,000 clones, approximately 77% of which are singletons. The sequenced sample was peripheral blood. The receptor source for this set is a woman of 80 years or more with acute or convalescent COVID-19. CDR3s include the opening cysteine and the closing phenylalanine or tryptophan. The order of the fields is V gene, CDR3 length, J gene, D gene, CDR3 protein. The D gene is left open where the match is weak.

TRBV6-5	15	TRBJ1-6	.	CASRDTGLQNSPLHF
TRBV15	16	TRBJ2-5	TRBD1	CATSSPGTGGLETQYF
TRBV7-8	17	TRBJ2-7	TRBD1	CASSFKAGTGGSYEQYF
TRBV12-3/TRBV12-4	13	TRBJ1-5	.	CASSYRVDQPQHF
TRBV5-4	20	TRBJ2-5	TRBD2	CASSPRTSGGPTAPIETQYF
TRBV2	15	TRBJ2-7	TRBD1	CASRRDRGTSYEQYF
TRBV12-5	14	TRBJ1-1	TRBD1	CASGTGGRNTEAFF
TRBV4-1	19	TRBJ1-3	.	CASSQAPGGDPSRRNTIYF
TRBV19	15	TRBJ1-5	.	CASSSRPRAGQPQHF
TRBV2	15	TRBJ1-5	TRBD1	CASSDRALSNQPQHF
TRBV11-2	16	TRBJ2-4	.	CASSLDWPLAKNIQYF
TRBV4-3	14	TRBJ1-2	.	CASSQELAGYGYTF
TRBV28	15	TRBJ2-4	TRBD1	CASSSGQGRKNIQYF
TRBV7-9	14	TRBJ2-3	.	CASSRDSSTDTQYF
TRBV7-3	13	TRBJ1-2	.	CASSLRAGRGYTF
TRBV9	14	TRBJ1-2	.	CASSSGGTNYGYTF
TRBV4-3	18	TRBJ1-2	.	CASSQEIRDSYGNYGYTF
TRBV5-6	14	TRBJ1-2	.	CASSLNSRAYGYTF
TRBV12-3/TRBV12-4	12	TRBJ1-2	.	CASSHGLSGYTF
TRBV5-4	16	TRBJ2-3	TRBD2	CASSTPGTGGTDTQYF
TRBV30	13	TRBJ1-1	TRBD1	CAWSLDRGTEAFF
TRBV7-3	18	TRBJ2-5	TRBD2	CASSGGTSGDTNQETQYF
TRBV5-1	14	TRBJ1-6	.	CASNQEGGNSPLHF
TRBV7-3	14	TRBJ1-1	.	CASSNQRESTEAFF
TRBV5-4	17	TRBJ2-1	TRBD2	CASSLGLGLESYNEQFF
TRBV29-1	17	TRBJ2-4	TRBD2	CSVSAPSGGLAKNIQYF
TRBV5-5	14	TRBJ1-1	.	CASSLYEGNTEAFF
TRBV3-1/TRBV3-2	15	TRBJ1-6	.	CASSQVGGYDSPLHF
TRBV21-1	16	TRBJ1-1	.	CASSKGTGAGTTEAFF
TRBV6-1	13	TRBJ1-1	.	CATRGGGVYEAFF